This T cell receptor beta chain was documented in a study of T cells in tuberculosis. Turning to the study itself: The T cells targeted glucose monomycolate, a mycobacterial lipid, via CD1B. Findings of the study overall: Shorter CDR3-alpha in active tuberculosis partly drove smaller distances.

Time point in this sample: new active TB diagnosis, blood taken before or within 7 days of starting treatment. With respect to this clone: What it recognizes is unknown.

CDR1 and CDR2 from the germline V gene are KGHSH and LQKENI. This CDR3 contains 13 residues. Trimming pared 4 bases from V and 7 bases from J, leaving 10 bases between. Clones were sequenced by immunoSEQ multiplex PCR, and TCRdb holds only the in-frame ones, with some missing. The table shows tens of thousands of clones, with 92% occurring only once. The source was PBMCs, collected at tuberculosis diagnosis. The genes are TRBV18 and TRBJ2-2; D is perhaps TRBD1 (5 bases). The sequence came from an adult with tuberculosis. CDR3 loop: CASSQQEGGELFF. For the CDR3, the DNA is TGTGCCAGCTCACAACAGGAAGGCGGGGAGCTGTTTTTT.